Shown below are 5 T cell receptor beta chains from a single sample sequenced in a study of shared clonotypes between healthy human individuals. Sequencing used immunoSEQ multiplex PCR; TCRdb keeps in-frame clones, though not all of them. The data contain about a million clones, roughly 77% of them singletons. The sequencing sample was made of memory CD4+ T cells from PBMCs. As to subset: CD45RA-negative fraction. The receptors here all came from a man aged 18-30 years in good health. Some clones in this sample may be carry-over from other donors' samples.

This clone appeared a few times. The chain uses TRBV6-1 and TRBJ2-4; 7 bases line up with TRBD1. Germline V CDR1 and CDR2: MNHNS, SASEGT. After removal of 4 bases from V and 0 bases from J, the junction contained 0 bases not matched to a gene. The CDR3 has 14 amino acids. This CDR3 is CASSGQGAKNIQYF. As DNA, the CDR3 is TGTGCCAGCAGTGGACAGGGAGCCAAAAACATTCAGTACTTC.

The genes are TRBV5-1 and TRBJ2-2; D remains unclear. The V gene lost 1 base and the J gene lost 1 base, with 8 bases spanning the gap. Per germline, CDR1 SGHRS and CDR2 YFSETQ. The CDR3 is 15 residues long. CDR3 loop: CASSLFQVNTGELFF. CDR3 DNA: TGCGCCAGCAGCTTGTTCCAAGTGAACACCGGGGAGCTGTTTTTT.

V and J are TRBV7-6 and TRBJ2-5; TRBD2 matches at 9 bases. Germline CDR1 and CDR2: SGHVS and FNYEAQ. The junction had 14 bases not matched to a gene; V was cut back by 5 bases and J by 7 bases. CDR3 length: 16 residues. Here the CDR3 DNA reads TGTGCCAGCAGCCCCTGGAGTAGCGGGAGTTTAGGGACCCAGTACTTC. Its protein product is CASSPWSSGSLGTQYF.

The chain links TRBV11-2 to TRBJ2-7; 8 bases agree with TRBD1. This CDR3 is built from 14 residues. V lost 5 bases and J lost 4; bases outside the gene matches: 7. Germline CDR1 reads SGHAT; CDR2 reads FQNNGV. The CDR3 DNA reads as TGTGCCAGCAGCAGCGTTCAGGGGGCGTACGAGCAGTACTTC. It yields the protein CASSSVQGAYEQYF.

The chain carries TRBV11-2 and TRBJ1-4; 8 bases match TRBD1. CDR3 length: 15 residues. CDR1 and CDR2 (germline): SGHAT, FQNNGV. The junction had 12 bases not matched to a gene; V was cut back by 8 bases and J by 7 bases. The CDR3 region has the DNA TGTGCCAGCGGTTCTCCAAGACAGGGGAGTGAAAAACTGTTTTTT. Translating gives CASGSPRQGSEKLFF.